This T cell receptor beta chain was recorded in a study of T cells in Graves' hyperthyroidism and ophthalmopathy. Study summary: Peripheral blood was drawn at first diagnosis, prior to all treatment.

Researchers took RNA transcripts and amplified the TCR beta CDR3 regions from them. Researchers ran a first-round RT-PCR on the TCR CDR3 using the HTBI primer set. TCRdb re-called the multiplex PCR reads through MiXCR, storing one row per CDR3 protein. This sample carries 200,000 to 250,000 distinct CDR3 sequences, roughly a sixth of them seen once, and the ten largest clones take approximately 50%. Uncontrolled infection, other autoimmune disease, pregnancy or lactation led to exclusion. Thyroid ultrasound, orbital computed tomography, clinical symptoms, and serum thyroxine and TRAb underpinned diagnoses. This CDR3 is 13 amino acids long. V lost 1 base and J 2 bases, leaving 6 bases between the germline ends. From germline, CDR1 is SQVTM and CDR2 ANQGSEA.

This receptor was identified in a middle-aged man with Graves' hyperthyroidism. The rearrangement joins TRBV29-1 to TRBJ2-1; D uncertain. Sequencing used blood. CDR3 bases: TGCAGCGTTGAAGGTGGGACCTACAATGAGCAGTTCTTC. Protein sequence: CSVEGGTYNEQFF.